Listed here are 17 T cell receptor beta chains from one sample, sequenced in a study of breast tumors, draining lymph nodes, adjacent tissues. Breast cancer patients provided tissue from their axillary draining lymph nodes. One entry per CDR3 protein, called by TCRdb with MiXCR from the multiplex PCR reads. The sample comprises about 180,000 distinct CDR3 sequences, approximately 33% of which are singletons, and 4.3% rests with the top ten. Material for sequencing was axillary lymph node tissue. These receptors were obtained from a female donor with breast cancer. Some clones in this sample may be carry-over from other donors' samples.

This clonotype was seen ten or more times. The CDR3: CASSPRSQGGPYEQYF. The CDR3 region has the DNA TGTGCCAGCAGCCCCCGAAGCCAGGGGGGGCCCTACGAGCAGTACTTC. The V gene is TRBV7-8, the J gene TRBJ2-7, with D perhaps given as TRBD1 or TRBD2 (7 bases each). V was cut by 5 bases and J by 2 bases, with 19 bases left in between. This CDR3 is 16 amino acids long. The germline gives CDR1 SGHVS, CDR2 FQNEAQ.

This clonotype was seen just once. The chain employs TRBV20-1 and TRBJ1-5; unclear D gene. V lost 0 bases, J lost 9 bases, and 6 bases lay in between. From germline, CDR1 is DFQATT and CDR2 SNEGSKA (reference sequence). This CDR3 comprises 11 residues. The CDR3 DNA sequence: TGCAGTGCTAGAGATTCAACGCCCCAGCATTTT. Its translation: CSARDSTPQHF.

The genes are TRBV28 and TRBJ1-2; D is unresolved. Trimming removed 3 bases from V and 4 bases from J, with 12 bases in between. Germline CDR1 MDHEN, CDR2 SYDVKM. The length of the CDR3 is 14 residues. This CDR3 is CASSLDRALYGYTF. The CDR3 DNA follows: TGTGCCAGCAGTTTGGATAGAGCGCTCTATGGCTACACCTTC.

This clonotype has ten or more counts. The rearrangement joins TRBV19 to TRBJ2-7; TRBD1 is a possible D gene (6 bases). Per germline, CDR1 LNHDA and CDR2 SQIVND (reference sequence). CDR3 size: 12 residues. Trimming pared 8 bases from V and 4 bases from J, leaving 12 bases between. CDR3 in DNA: TGTGCCAGTTCCGACAGGAGGTACGAGCAGTACTTC. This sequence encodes CASSDRRYEQYF.

In DNA, the CDR3 is TGTGCCAGCAGCCAAAGGACAGCGGGGGACTCAACTAATGAAAAACTGTTTTTT. Amino acids: CASSQRTAGDSTNEKLFF. The J gene is TRBJ1-4, the V gene TRBV14; perhaps TRBD1 as D (6 bases). V was clipped by 2 bases and J by 0 bases, with 16 bases between them. CDR3 length equals 18 residues. Germline V gene data show CDR1 as SGHDN and CDR2 as FVKESK.

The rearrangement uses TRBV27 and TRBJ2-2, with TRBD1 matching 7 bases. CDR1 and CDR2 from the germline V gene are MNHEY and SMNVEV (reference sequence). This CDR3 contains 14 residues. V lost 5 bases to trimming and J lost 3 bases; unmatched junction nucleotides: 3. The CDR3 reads CASSPGQDTGELFF. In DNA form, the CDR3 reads TGTGCCAGCAGTCCCGGACAGGACACCGGGGAGCTGTTTTTT.

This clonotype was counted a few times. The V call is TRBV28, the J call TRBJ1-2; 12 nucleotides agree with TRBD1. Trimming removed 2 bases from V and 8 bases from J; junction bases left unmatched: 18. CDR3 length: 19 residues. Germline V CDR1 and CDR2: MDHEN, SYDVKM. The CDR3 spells CASSLIIRVSLGTGGGYTF. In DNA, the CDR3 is TGTGCCAGCAGTTTAATAATTCGGGTTTCCTTGGGGACAGGGGGCGGCTACACCTTC.

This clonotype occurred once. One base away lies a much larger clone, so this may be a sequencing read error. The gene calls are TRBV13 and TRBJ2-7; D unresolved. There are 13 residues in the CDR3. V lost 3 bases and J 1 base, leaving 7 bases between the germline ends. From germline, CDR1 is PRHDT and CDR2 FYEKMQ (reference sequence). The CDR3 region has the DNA TGTGCCAGCAGCTTGCTTGATTCCTACGAGCAGTACTTC. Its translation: CASSLLDSYEQYF.

The CDR3 is CASSLIPDVLTF. In DNA form, the CDR3 reads TGTGCCAGCAGCTTAATTCCCGACGTCCTGACTTTC. This rearrangement joins TRBV7-2 to TRBJ2-6, with no clear D. The CDR3 covers 12 residues. The ends were cut back, 2 bases at V and 11 bases at J, with 7 bases in the middle. Germline V gene sequence: CDR1 SGHTA, CDR2 FQGNSA.

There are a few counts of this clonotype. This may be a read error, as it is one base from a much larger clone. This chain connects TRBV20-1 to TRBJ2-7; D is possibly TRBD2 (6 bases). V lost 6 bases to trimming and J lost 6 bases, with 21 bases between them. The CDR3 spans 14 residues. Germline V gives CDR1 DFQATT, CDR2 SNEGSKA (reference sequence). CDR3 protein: CSAGERVVFAEQYF. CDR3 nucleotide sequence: TGCAGTGCCGGTGAGCGGGTAGTATTCGCCGAGCAGTACTTC.

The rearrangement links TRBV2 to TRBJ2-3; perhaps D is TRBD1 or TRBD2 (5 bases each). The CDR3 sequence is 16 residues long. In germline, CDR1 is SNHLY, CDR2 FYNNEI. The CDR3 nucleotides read TGTGCTAGAGAGGTCGGGGCGACCCCAAGCACAGATACGCAGTATTTT. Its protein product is CAREVGATPSTDTQYF.

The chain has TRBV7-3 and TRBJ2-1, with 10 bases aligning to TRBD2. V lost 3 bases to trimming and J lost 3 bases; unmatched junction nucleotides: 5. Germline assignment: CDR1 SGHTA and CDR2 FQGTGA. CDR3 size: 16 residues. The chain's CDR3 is CASSFRLAGVYNEQFF. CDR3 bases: TGTGCCAGCAGCTTCCGGCTAGCGGGGGTCTACAATGAGCAGTTCTTC.

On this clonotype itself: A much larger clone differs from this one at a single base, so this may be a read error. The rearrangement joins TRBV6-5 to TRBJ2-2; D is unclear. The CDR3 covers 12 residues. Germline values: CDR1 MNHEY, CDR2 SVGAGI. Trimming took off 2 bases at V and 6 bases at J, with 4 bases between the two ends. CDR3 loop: CASSYGAGELFF. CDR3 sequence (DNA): TGTGCCAGCAGTTACGGCGCCGGGGAGCTGTTTTTT.

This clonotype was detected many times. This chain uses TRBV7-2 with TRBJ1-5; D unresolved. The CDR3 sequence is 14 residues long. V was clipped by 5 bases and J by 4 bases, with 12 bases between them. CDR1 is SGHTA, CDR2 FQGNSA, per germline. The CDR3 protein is CASSRPGSNQPQHF. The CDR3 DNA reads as TGTGCCAGCAGCCGTCCGGGCAGTAATCAGCCCCAGCATTTT.

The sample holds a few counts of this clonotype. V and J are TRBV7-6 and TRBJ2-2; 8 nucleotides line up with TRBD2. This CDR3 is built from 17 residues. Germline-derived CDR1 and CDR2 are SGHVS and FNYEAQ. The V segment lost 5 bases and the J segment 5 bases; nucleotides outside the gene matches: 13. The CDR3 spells CASSPRPQRGLTGELFF. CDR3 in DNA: TGTGCCAGCAGCCCACGTCCCCAGCGGGGGCTAACCGGGGAGCTGTTTTTT.

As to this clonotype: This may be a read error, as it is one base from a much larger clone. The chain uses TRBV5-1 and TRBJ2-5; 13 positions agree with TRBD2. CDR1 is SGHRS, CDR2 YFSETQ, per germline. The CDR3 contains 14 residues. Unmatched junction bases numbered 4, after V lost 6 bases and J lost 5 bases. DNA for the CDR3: TGCGCCAGCATTACTAGCGGGGGGGGCGAGACCCAGTACTTC. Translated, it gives CASITSGGGETQYF.

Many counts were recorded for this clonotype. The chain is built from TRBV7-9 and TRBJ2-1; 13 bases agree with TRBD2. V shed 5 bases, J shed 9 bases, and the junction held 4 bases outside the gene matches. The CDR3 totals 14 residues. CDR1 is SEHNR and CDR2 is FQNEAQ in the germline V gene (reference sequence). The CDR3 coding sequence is TGTGCCAGCAGCGCGACTAGCGGGGGGCCTGAGCAGTTCTTC. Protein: CASSATSGGPEQFF.